The rows below give T cell receptor beta chains drawn from one sample of a study of tumor-infiltrating lymphocytes in oesophageal squamous cell carcinoma. TCRdb re-derived calls from the PCR reads in MiXCR, one entry per CDR3 protein. The repertoire holds about 16,000 distinct CDR3 sequences, with around 44% as singletons. Sequenced material: esophageal tumor tissue. The receptors stem from a male donor with esophageal squamous cell carcinoma. CDR3s include the opening cysteine and the closing phenylalanine or tryptophan. Fields, in order: J gene, V gene, CDR3 protein.

j_call: TRBJ2-3
v_call: TRBV7-2
cdr3_aa: CASSLDYRGTQYF

j_call: TRBJ2-7
v_call: TRBV6-2/TRBV6-3
cdr3_aa: CASGGQLSTYEQYF

j_call: TRBJ2-3
v_call: TRBV6-1
cdr3_aa: CASSRSRDTQYF

j_call: TRBJ2-3
v_call: TRBV7-6
cdr3_aa: CASSSAGRSTDTQYF

j_call: TRBJ2-1
v_call: TRBV27
cdr3_aa: CASSSGTGGYYNEQFF

j_call: TRBJ2-7
v_call: TRBV6-1
cdr3_aa: CASRKQGAGYEQYF

j_call: TRBJ2-5
v_call: TRBV7-9
cdr3_aa: CASSLGGSSIETQYF

j_call: TRBJ2-5
v_call: TRBV7-2
cdr3_aa: CASSFPPRGRGNRQETRYF

j_call: TRBJ1-4
v_call: TRBV6-1
cdr3_aa: CASSPSPGDPEKLFF

j_call: .
v_call: TRBV9
cdr3_aa: CASSVEAAGSSYNEQYF

j_call: TRBJ2-6
v_call: TRBV6-1
cdr3_aa: CASSPPLTVANVLTF

j_call: TRBJ2-5
v_call: TRBV5-1
cdr3_aa: CASSKGVGGIQETQYF

j_call: .
v_call: TRBV7-2
cdr3_aa: CASSLHVAGATYNEQFF

j_call: TRBJ2-3
v_call: TRBV7-3
cdr3_aa: CASSVRASSTDTQYF

j_call: .
v_call: TRBV2
cdr3_aa: CASSEGTSGRVYEQYF